The 9 T cell receptor beta chains given below trace back to one sample, sequenced in a study of CD8 T cells in ankylosing spondylitis. A single record per CDR3 protein comes from TCRdb applying MiXCR to the 5' RACE reads. The sample gives approximately 200,000 distinct CDR3 sequences, over 10% of which show up once; about 15% is in the top ten. The sequenced sample was blood, either unsorted or a sorted T cell fraction (not recorded which). The receptor source for this set is a male donor with ankylosing spondylitis or in good health (not recorded which).

The chain joins TRBV20-1 to TRBJ2-7; 12 bases line up with TRBD2. The CDR3 loop spans 15 amino acids. The V and J ends lost 3 bases and 2 bases, in that order; junction bases with no gene match: 5. Germline CDR1 and CDR2: DFQATT and SNEGSKA (reference sequence). DNA of the CDR3: TGCAGTGCTAGTGAACTAGCGGGGGGTACCTACGAGCAGTACTTC. This sequence encodes CSASELAGGTYEQYF.

This clonotype was observed a handful of times. This rearrangement joins TRBV9 to TRBJ1-1, with D possibly TRBD1 on 6 matching bases. V lost 4 bases, J lost 5 bases, and 18 bases lay in between. This CDR3 is 15 amino acids long. Germline CDR1 is SGDLS and CDR2 is YYNGEE. The CDR3: CASSPSGDPGTEAFF. The CDR3 bases are TGTGCCAGCAGCCCATCAGGGGACCCTGGGACTGAAGCTTTCTTT.

The chain links TRBV6-2 or TRBV6-3 to TRBJ2-7, with 9 nucleotides matching TRBD1. With 7 bases clipped from V and 3 bases from J, the junction kept 19 bases outside the gene matches. CDR1 is MNHEY, CDR2 SVGEGT, per germline. The CDR3 covers 18 residues. For the CDR3, the DNA is TGTGCCAGCATCCAACCTCGGACAGGGGTTCGATGGGACTACGAGCAGTACTTC. This codes for CASIQPRTGVRWDYEQYF.

The sample holds many counts of this clonotype. The chain uses TRBV7-9 and TRBJ2-3, with D unclear. The CDR3 covers 12 residues. The ends were cut back, 5 bases at V and 3 bases at J, with 6 bases in the middle. CDR1 is SEHNR, CDR2 FQNEAQ, per germline (reference sequence). This CDR3 reads CASSQGTDTQYF. CDR3 DNA sequence: TGTGCCAGCAGCCAAGGGACAGATACGCAGTATTTT.

The chain has TRBV15 and TRBJ1-2, with D possibly being TRBD1 (5 bases). The CDR3 has 15 amino acids. Per the germline V gene, CDR1 is LNHNV and CDR2 is YYDKDF (reference sequence). V was pared by 1 base and J by 0 bases, with 9 bases between. The CDR3 region has the DNA TGTGCCACCAGCAGAGGACGGGGCACTAACTATGGCTACACCTTC. Translating it yields CATSRGRGTNYGYTF. Supplemented by reference TRBV15 and TRBJ1-2, the full variable domain reads DAMVIQNPRYQVTQFGKPVTLSCSQTLNHNVMYWYQQKSSQAPKLLFHYYDKDFNNEADTPDNFQSRRPNTSFCFLDIRSPGLGDTAMYLCATSRGRGTNYGYTFGSGTRLTVV.

This clonotype was seen only a few times. This sequence joins TRBV24-1 and TRBJ2-3; D not resolved. Germline values: CDR1 KGHDR, CDR2 SFDVKD. The CDR3 spans 13 residues. V lost 4 bases and J lost 5, with 9 bases in between. Written as DNA, the CDR3 is TGTGCCACCAGTGAATCGGACGGAGATACGCAGTATTTT. Translated: CATSESDGDTQYF.

About this clonotype: A read error may be the cause here, since a much bigger clone is one base away. V is TRBV7-9 and J is TRBJ2-2, with a weak D call TRBD1 (6 bases). This CDR3 is built from 14 residues. Germline CDR1 reads SEHNR; CDR2 reads FQNEAQ (reference sequence). Trimming took 4 bases from V and 6 from J, leaving 12 bases between them. The DNA for the CDR3 is TGTGCCAGCAGCTCCAGGGGCGCATCCGGGGAGCTGTTTTTT. This encodes CASSSRGASGELFF.

This clonotype was observed a few times. This chain links TRBV15 with TRBJ2-1, with 8 bases lining up with TRBD2. This CDR3 is 15 amino acids long. With 1 base clipped from V and 4 bases from J, the junction kept 3 bases outside the gene matches. In germline, CDR1 is LNHNV, CDR2 YYDKDF (reference sequence). CDR3 residues: CATSRALADYNEQFF. CDR3 bases: TGTGCCACCAGCAGAGCACTAGCGGATTACAATGAGCAGTTCTTC.

The sample holds a few counts of this clonotype. This chain links TRBV24-1 with TRBJ2-5; D remains unclear. The CDR3 extends over 11 amino acids. Trimming stripped 4 bases from V and 3 bases from J, with 2 bases between. The germline gives CDR1 KGHDR, CDR2 SFDVKD. This CDR3 reads CATSEEETQYF. The CDR3 DNA reads as TGTGCCACCAGTGAGGAAGAGACCCAGTACTTC.